The sequence of this T cell receptor beta chain was determined in a study of blood T cell repertoires in COVID-19. The wider study: Samples representing acute and convalescent COVID-19 were sourced from the United States, Italy and Spain. The cDNA or gDNA used as material had been derived from T cells, B-cell-depleted T cells, or PBMCs.

This CDR3 is built from 16 residues. V lost 5 bases, J lost 5 bases, and 21 bases lay in between. Looked up from germline, CDR1 is SNHLY and CDR2 is FYNNEI. Clones were sequenced by immunoSEQ multiplex PCR, and TCRdb holds only the in-frame ones, with some missing. The sample shows some 200,000 clones, 75% to 85% of them seen only once. The chain couples TRBV2 to TRBJ1-2; D ambiguous. This sequence was found in a human donor in a cohort sampled during active COVID-19. The sample taken for sequencing was peripheral blood. The CDR3 DNA follows: TGTGCCAGCAGTCCCACCCTTGCTCGAGGGTGGTATGGCTACACCTTC. Translated: CASSPTLARGWYGYTF.